Listed below are T cell receptor beta chains from one sample, sequenced in a study of T cells of healthy individuals. TCRdb ran MiXCR on the 5' RACE reads and lists one entry per CDR3 protein. The table has some 100,000 distinct CDR3 sequences, approximately 15% seen once. The receptors were gathered from a human donor in good health. CDR3s include the opening cysteine and the closing phenylalanine or tryptophan. D genes are given only for firm matches. Not every row has a clone size; where given, it reads once, few, many or a size class.

v_gene,abundance,d_gene,j_gene,CDR3nt,CDR3aa
TRBV5-5,NA,NA,TRBJ1-1,TGTGCCAGCAGCTTGGGGATCCTCGGGTCCGTGACTGAAGCTTTCTTT,CASSLGILGSVTEAFF
TRBV6-2/TRBV6-3,few,NA,TRBJ1-4,TGTGCCAGCATCGCACGGCCGTCTAGTTGGGAAAAACTGTTTTTT,CASIARPSSWEKLFF
TRBV21-1,few,NA,TRBJ2-7,TGTGCCAGCAGCAAACTCCGATTCTCCTACGAGCAGTACTTC,CASSKLRFSYEQYF
TRBV24-1,NA,NA,TRBJ2-3,TGTGCCACCAGTGAGGGAGGTTTTACAGATACGCAGTATTTT,CATSEGGFTDTQYF
TRBV7-9,NA,NA,TRBJ2-7,TGTGCCAGCAGCCCCCGGACCCGGATCTACGAGCAGTACTTC,CASSPRTRIYEQYF
TRBV7-6,few,TRBD1,TRBJ2-5,TGTGCCAGCAGCTTAGCGGGACAGGGGGCGGGAGAGACCCAGTACTTC,CASSLAGQGAGETQYF
TRBV10-3,NA,NA,TRBJ1-5,TGTGCCATCAGTGAGGCCCAATTTGTGGACGATAGCAATCAGCCCCAGCATTTT,CAISEAQFVDDSNQPQHF
TRBV6-6,NA,NA,TRBJ2-7,TGTGCCAGCACCACCGGGGACCTACGCTTGTACTTC,CASTTGDLRLYF
TRBV2,few,TRBD2,TRBJ2-3,TGTGCCAGCAGCTTTAGCGGGACCCGCACAGATACGCAGTATTTT,CASSFSGTRTDTQYF
TRBV18,many,NA,TRBJ2-1,TGTGCCAGCTCACCGAGGGTTGATGAGCAGTTCTTC,CASSPRVDEQFF
TRBV6-1,many,TRBD2,TRBJ2-1,TGTGCCAGCAGTCCCCAGACCCCACTAGCGGGGGCCCACAATGAGCAGTTCTTC,CASSPQTPLAGAHNEQFF
TRBV29-1,NA,NA,TRBJ1-1,TGCAGCGTCAGCGGACGGGATGAAGCTTTCTTT,CSVSGRDEAFF
TRBV5-1,many,NA,TRBJ2-7,TGCGCCAGCAGCCCGCTGGGTATCGGCGAGCAGTACTTC,CASSPLGIGEQYF
TRBV6-5,few,NA,TRBJ2-2,TGTGCCAGCAGTTTAGGGGGGGATCGAGCCGGGGAGCTGTTTTTT,CASSLGGDRAGELFF
TRBV6-5,few,NA,TRBJ2-7,TGTGCCAGCAGTTCCTACGAGGGGCAACCCTACGAGCAGTACTTC,CASSSYEGQPYEQYF
TRBV11-2,few,NA,TRBJ2-2,TGTGCCAGCACCATCGGTACCGGGGAGCTGTTTTTT,CASTIGTGELFF
TRBV20-1,many,NA,TRBJ1-1,TGCAGTGCTCACGTAACAGCCAGGAACACTGAAGCTTTCTTT,CSAHVTARNTEAFF
TRBV7-2,NA,NA,TRBJ2-2,TGTGCCAGCAGCTTCCCACCGGGACAGAACACCGGGGAGCTGTTTTTT,CASSFPPGQNTGELFF